This T cell receptor (beta chain) was recorded in a study of regulatory T cells in long-lasting Graves disease. Time point in this sample: newly diagnosed GD, antithyroid drugs for less than 3 months. The TCR library was made from RNA that had been extracted from PBMCs in TRIzol. This clonotype was picked up many times. Antigen unknown. One end of the junction varies from germline; a read error may be responsible. Investigators prepared the TCR beta libraries by applying iRepertoire HTBI primers and Arm-PCR of CDR3 regions. The authors' processing: Samples revealed 62 TRBV and 14 TRBJ segments. TCRdb ran MiXCR on the multiplex PCR reads and lists one entry per CDR3 protein. The authors' filters were not applied to this entry. This sample has fewer than 500,000 distinct CDR3 sequences, with about 17% found just once. The CDR3 covers 16 residues. The V gene's germline CDR1 is SGHRS and CDR2 YFSETQ. Overall study results and limits: Graves' patients with persistent disease showed TCR diversity lower than patients newly diagnosed.

This sample also belongs to another study, concerning T cells in Graves' hyperthyroidism and ophthalmopathy. That source notes: Researchers ran a first-round RT-PCR on the TCR CDR3 using the HTBI primer set. A 13 V-J model separated ophthalmopathy from stable hyperthyroidism.

This TCR was sampled from a man between 35 and 55 years old with Graves disease. The chain joins TRBV5-1 to TRBJ2-2, with 11 nucleotides matching TRBD2. Sequenced material: peripheral blood mononuclear cells (PBMCs), taken at new diagnosis, from a patient treated with antithyroid drugs. The DNA of the CDR3 is TGTGCCAGCAGCTTGCCGCTAGCGGGAGGCACCGGGGAGCTGTTTTTT. This translates into CASSLPLAGGTGELFF. Complete variable domain (other parts from reference TRBV5-1 and TRBJ2-2): KAGVTQTPRYLIKTRGQQVTLSCSPISGHRSVSWYQQTPGQGLQFLFEYFSETQRNKGNFPGRFSGRQFSNSRSEMNVSTLELGDSALYLCASSLPLAGGTGELFFGEGSRLTVL.